This T cell receptor beta chain was retrieved from a study of siplizumab effects on memory and regulatory T cells. This table comes from immunoSEQ multiplex PCR, and its TCRdb copy is limited to in-frame clones, with some not included. Altogether some 40,000 clones are present, more than 70% being singletons, with the ten largest covering 0.25%. V dropped 4 bases and J dropped 7; count of bases not matched to a gene: 9. CDR3 length equals 15 residues. The germline CDR1 and CDR2 sequences are SGDLS and YYNGEE. This clone came up once. Sequencing was carried out using naive CD4+ T cells sorted from blood. This receptor was obtained from a human donor in good health. V and J are TRBV9 and TRBJ1-4; 8 bases match TRBD1. CDR3 in DNA: TGTGCCAGCAGCTTCGACAGGGGCGGTGGTGAAAAACTGTTTTTT. The encoded protein is CASSFDRGGGEKLFF.